This is a list of T cell receptor beta chains from one sample in a study of blood T cell repertoires in COVID-19. Method: immunoSEQ multiplex PCR; TCRdb's copy keeps in-frame clones and lacks some. The sample has around 170,000 clones; roughly 70% are singletons. Sequenced sample: peripheral blood. These receptors came from a woman older than 75 with acute or convalescent COVID-19. The CDR3 runs from the conserved cysteine through the conserved F or W. D genes are given only for firm matches. Size tells how often a clone was seen (once, few, many) or the class of an expanded clone, and some rows leave it out.

J,D,size,V,CDR3,DNA
TRBJ2-3,TRBD1,-,TRBV11-2,CASSLMTGSDTQYF,TGTGCCAGCAGCCTGATGACAGGGTCAGATACGCAGTATTTT
TRBJ2-1,TRBD1,-,TRBV10-1,CASSDGTDYYNEQFF,TGCGCCAGCAGTGACGGGACAGACTACTACAATGAGCAGTTCTTC
TRBJ2-5,-,-,TRBV10-1,CASNNDGIQETQYF,TGCGCCAGCAACAATGACGGGATTCAAGAGACCCAGTACTTC
TRBJ2-1,TRBD2,-,TRBV24-1,CATSDFRSGRAGNEQFF,TGTGCCACCAGTGACTTCCGTAGCGGGAGGGCTGGGAATGAGCAGTTCTTC
TRBJ1-5,TRBD1,-,TRBV18,CASSPQVGQGINQPQHF,TGTGCCAGCTCACCACAGGTAGGACAGGGGATCAATCAGCCCCAGCATTTT
TRBJ2-5,TRBD1,-,TRBV4-2,CASSQNTGTGIWETQYF,TGTGCCAGCAGCCAAAACACCGGGACAGGGATTTGGGAGACCCAGTACTTC
TRBJ1-1,-,-,TRBV7-8,CASSFTGTLNTEAFF,TGTGCCAGCAGCTTCACCGGGACATTGAACACTGAAGCTTTCTTT
TRBJ2-1,TRBD1,few,TRBV27,CASKSGTGGIRYNEQFF,TGTGCCAGCAAGTCTGGGACAGGGGGAATTAGATACAATGAGCAGTTCTTC
TRBJ2-1,-,-,TRBV19,CASSSSGQMNNEQFF,TGTGCCAGTAGTAGTTCGGGACAAATGAACAATGAGCAGTTCTTC
TRBJ2-3,TRBD2,few,TRBV9,CASSVRHSGSGDTQYF,TGTGCCAGCAGCGTTCGCCATAGCGGGAGTGGGGATACGCAGTATTTT
TRBJ2-3,TRBD2,-,TRBV5-4,CASSVGTSGSTDTQYF,TGTGCCAGCAGCGTCGGGACTAGCGGAAGCACAGATACGCAGTATTTT
TRBJ2-3,TRBD2,-,TRBV6-2/TRBV6-3,CASSSGLAGGTDTQYF,TGTGCCAGCAGCTCCGGACTAGCGGGAGGCACAGATACGCAGTATTTT
TRBJ1-6,-,-,TRBV2,CASSSQGMENSPLHF,TGTGCCAGCAGTTCGCAGGGGATGGAGAATTCACCCCTCCACTTT
TRBJ1-5,-,-,TRBV19,CASSPMGGRNQPQHF,TGTGCCAGTAGTCCCATGGGGGGGAGAAATCAGCCCCAGCATTTT
TRBJ2-7,-,-,TRBV5-5,CASSLASGEWEQYF,TGTGCCAGCAGCTTGGCGTCAGGGGAGTGGGAGCAGTACTTC
TRBJ2-1,TRBD2,-,TRBV30,CAWIGGTGSSYNEQFF,TGTGCCTGGATCGGGGGGACGGGAAGTTCCTACAATGAGCAGTTCTTC
TRBJ2-3,TRBD2,-,TRBV5-1,CASSQLAGGVDTQYF,TGCGCCAGCAGCCAACTAGCGGGAGGTGTTGATACGCAGTATTTT